This T cell receptor beta chain derives from a study of beta chain features in type 1 diabetes. Study-level points and caveats: Shorter TCRB CDR3s, moderately but significantly so, marked every one of the four CD4+ subsets in Type 1 diabetes patients. Cells expressing TCR highly could be over-represented by cDNA sequencing.

This clone was seen only a few times. Its antigen is currently unknown. Isolated RNA was reverse transcribed in full, so expressed TCRB transcripts were sequenced. Profiling relied on immunoSEQ multiplex PCR, and the TCRdb table lists in-frame clones only, not all of them. The top ten hold around 7% of the sample, which has 300,000 to 350,000 clones, about 15% seen once. From germline, CDR1 is PRHDT and CDR2 FYEKMQ (reference sequence). CDR3 size: 15 residues. V was cut by 2 bases and J by 2 bases, with 12 bases left in between. The source material was central memory CD4+ T cells from blood. The TCR was taken from a man aged 25 to 40 in good health. The chain carries TRBV13 and TRBJ2-5, with D unresolved. CDR3 in amino acids: CASSLKMQRQETQYF. The DNA of the CDR3 is TGTGCCAGCAGCTTAAAGATGCAGCGTCAAGAGACCCAGTACTTC.